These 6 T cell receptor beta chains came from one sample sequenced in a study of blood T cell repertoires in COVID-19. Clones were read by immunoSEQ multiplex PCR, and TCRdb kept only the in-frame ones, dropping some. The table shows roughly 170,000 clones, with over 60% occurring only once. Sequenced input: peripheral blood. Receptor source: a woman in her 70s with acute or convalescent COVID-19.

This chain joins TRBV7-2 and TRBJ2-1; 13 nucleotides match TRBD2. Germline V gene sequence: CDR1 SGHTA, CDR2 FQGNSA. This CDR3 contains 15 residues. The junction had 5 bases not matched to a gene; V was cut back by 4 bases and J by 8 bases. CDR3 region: CASSSTSGRVDEQFF. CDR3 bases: TGTGCCAGCAGCTCCACTAGCGGGAGGGTCGATGAGCAGTTCTTC. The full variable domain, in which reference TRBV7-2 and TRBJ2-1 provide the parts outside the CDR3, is GAGVSQSPSNKVTEKGKDVELRCDPISGHTALYWYRQSLGQGLEFLIYFQGNSAPDKSGLPSDRFSAERTGGSVSTLTIQRTQQEDSAVYLCASSSTSGRVDEQFFGPGTRLTVL.

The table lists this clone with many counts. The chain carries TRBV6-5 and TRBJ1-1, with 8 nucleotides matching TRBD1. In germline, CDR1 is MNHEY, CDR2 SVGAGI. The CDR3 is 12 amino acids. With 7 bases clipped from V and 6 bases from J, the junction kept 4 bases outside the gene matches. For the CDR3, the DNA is TGTGCCAGCATCGGACAGGGCGCTGAAGCTTTCTTT. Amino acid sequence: CASIGQGAEAFF.

In nucleotides, the CDR3 is TGCGCCAGCAGCTTGGGGGTAGCGGGAGATTATGAGCAGTTCTTC. It is translated as CASSLGVAGDYEQFF. The chain is built from TRBV5-1 and TRBJ2-1, with 9 bases identical to TRBD2. The V and J ends lost 0 bases and 8 bases, in that order; junction bases with no gene match: 6. The CDR3 totals 15 residues. The germline V gene encodes CDR1 SGHRS and CDR2 YFSETQ. The full variable domain, rest sourced from reference TRBV5-1 and TRBJ2-1, is KAGVTQTPRYLIKTRGQQVTLSCSPISGHRSVSWYQQTPGQGLQFLFEYFSETQRNKGNFPGRFSGRQFSNSRSEMNVSTLELGDSALYLCASSLGVAGDYEQFFGPGTRLTVL.

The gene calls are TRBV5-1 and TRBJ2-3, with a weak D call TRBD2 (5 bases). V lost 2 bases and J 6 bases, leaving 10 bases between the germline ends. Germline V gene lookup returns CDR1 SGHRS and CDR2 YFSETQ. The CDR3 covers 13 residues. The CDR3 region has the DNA TGCGCCAGCAGCTTTAACGGGGATGATACGCAGTATTTT. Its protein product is CASSFNGDDTQYF.

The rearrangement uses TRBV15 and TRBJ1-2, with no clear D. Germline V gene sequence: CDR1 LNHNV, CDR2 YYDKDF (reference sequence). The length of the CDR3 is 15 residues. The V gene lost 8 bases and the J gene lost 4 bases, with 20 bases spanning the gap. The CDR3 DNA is TGTGCCACCTCACCGAGGGCAGGCGAAACCTATGGCTACACCTTC. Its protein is CATSPRAGETYGYTF. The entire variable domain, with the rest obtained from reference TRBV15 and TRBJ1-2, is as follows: DAMVIQNPRYQVTQFGKPVTLSCSQTLNHNVMYWYQQKSSQAPKLLFHYYDKDFNNEADTPDNFQSRRPNTSFCFLDIRSPGLGDTAMYLCATSPRAGETYGYTFGSGTRLTVV.

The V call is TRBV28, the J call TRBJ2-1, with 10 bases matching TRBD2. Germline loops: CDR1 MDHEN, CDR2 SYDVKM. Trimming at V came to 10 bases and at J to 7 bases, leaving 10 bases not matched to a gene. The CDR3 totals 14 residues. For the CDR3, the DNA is TGTGCCACCCGGGAAGCGGGAGGGGGGAATGAGCAGTTCTTC. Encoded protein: CATREAGGGNEQFF.